Shown below are 11 T cell receptor beta chains from a single sample sequenced in a study of memory CD4+ T cells and cytomegalovirus serostatus. The sort gate was single viable CD3+CD4+CD8-CD45RO+ cells for memory CD4+ T cells. The data were produced by immunoSEQ multiplex PCR, yet TCRdb's version contains in-frame clones alone and is incomplete. This sample has 50,000 to 65,000 clones, with around 78% found just once. Specimen: memory CD4+ T cells from blood. The receptor set was obtained from an adult in good health and CMV-seronegative.

This chain connects TRBV28 to TRBJ1-6; maybe TRBD1 (6 bases). Trimming took off 2 bases at V and 10 bases at J, with 12 bases between the two ends. The length of the CDR3 is 14 residues. Germline CDR1 and CDR2: MDHEN and SYDVKM. CDR3 in amino acids: CASSLPGQLSPLHF. The CDR3, as DNA: TGTGCCAGCAGTTTACCCGGACAGTTATCACCCCTCCACTTT.

V and J are TRBV2 and TRBJ1-2; unclear D gene. CDR3 length: 14 residues. V lost 1 base, J lost 3 bases, and 9 bases lay in between. The V gene's germline CDR1 is SNHLY and CDR2 FYNNEI. The CDR3 bases are TGTGCCAGCAGTGAAGAAGGGATCGACTATGGCTACACCTTC. It yields the protein CASSEEGIDYGYTF.

V is TRBV6-1 and J is TRBJ2-3; D gene unclear. This CDR3 has 15 residues. Trimming stripped 6 bases from V and 5 bases from J, with 18 bases between. Germline V gives CDR1 MNHNS, CDR2 SASEGT. CDR3: CASRETGSSGDTQYF. Written as DNA, the CDR3 is TGTGCCAGCAGAGAGACTGGGTCTTCGGGAGATACGCAGTATTTT.

This clone was counted once. This chain uses TRBV2 with TRBJ2-3; no definite D call. The V gene lost 4 bases and the J gene lost 2 bases, with 10 bases spanning the gap. This CDR3 has 14 amino acids. CDR1 SNHLY and CDR2 FYNNEI come from the germline V gene. For the CDR3, the DNA is TGTGCCAGCAGTGCGGGCACATCCACAGATACGCAGTATTTT. It yields the protein CASSAGTSTDTQYF.

The chain combines TRBV6-6 with TRBJ2-7; 9 nucleotides line up with TRBD1. V gave up 11 bases and J gave up 7 bases; unmatched junction bases: 12. The CDR3 spans 13 residues. From germline, CDR1 is MNHNY and CDR2 SVGAGI (reference sequence). CDR3 amino acids: CAARDREGEEQYF. CDR3 nucleotide sequence: TGTGCCGCCCGGGACAGGGAAGGGGAAGAGCAGTACTTC.

This sequence joins TRBV4-1 and TRBJ1-1; D is unclear. The germline V gene encodes CDR1 MGHRA and CDR2 YSYEKL. This CDR3 spans 15 amino acids. V lost 1 base, J lost 1 base, and 10 bases lay in between. For the CDR3, the DNA is TGCGCCAGCAGCCAAGTTACCGGAGCGAACACTGAAGCTTTCTTT. Translating gives CASSQVTGANTEAFF.

This clone was found a few times. J is TRBJ2-7 and V is TRBV29-1, with D hard to call. This CDR3 comprises 8 residues. Between the trimmed V and J ends, which lost 5 bases and 6 bases, there was a span of 2 bases. In germline, CDR1 is SQVTM, CDR2 ANQGSEA. Written as DNA, the CDR3 is TGCAGCGTTTGCGAGCAGTACTTC. Protein sequence: CSVCEQYF.

By frequency in the sample, this clone is medium-sized (0.01 to 0.1%). The chain uses TRBV9 and TRBJ1-2; D gene uncertain. Trimming pared 0 bases from V and 4 bases from J, leaving 4 bases between. CDR3 length equals 12 residues. CDR1 is SGDLS, CDR2 YYNGEE, per germline. The DNA for the CDR3 is TGTGCCAGCAGCGTAGAGGGCTATGGCTACACCTTC. Its protein is CASSVEGYGYTF.

V usage is TRBV28 and J usage is TRBJ1-4; D perhaps matches TRBD1 (5 bases). Germline values: CDR1 MDHEN, CDR2 SYDVKM. This CDR3 spans 15 amino acids. The V gene lost 5 bases and the J gene lost 8 bases, with 18 bases spanning the gap. In nucleotides, the CDR3 is TGTGCCAGCAGTCGCCCCGGAACCGAGGGGGAAAAACTGTTTTTT. Protein: CASSRPGTEGEKLFF.

This rearrangement joins TRBV4-2 to TRBJ2-5; D is ambiguous. Germline V gives CDR1 LGHNA, CDR2 YNFKEQ. Trimming shortened V by 1 base and J by 5 bases, and 14 bases separated the two germline ends. The CDR3 covers 15 residues. CDR3 region: CASSQGTSSGETQYF. CDR3 DNA: TGTGCCAGCAGCCAAGGAACAAGTTCCGGGGAGACCCAGTACTTC.

This rearrangement joins TRBV30 to TRBJ2-3, with 14 bases aligning to TRBD2. Trimming cost V 1 base and J 2 bases; bases outside gene matches: 2. Germline CDR1 reads GTSNPN; CDR2 reads SVGIG (reference sequence). This CDR3 region has 16 residues. Written as DNA, the CDR3 is TGTGCCTGGAGTGGACTAGCGGGGGGGCCCACAGATACGCAGTATTTT. Protein: CAWSGLAGGPTDTQYF.